This T cell receptor beta chain derives from a study of cytotoxic CD8 clonotypes in ibrutinib-treated CLL. On this clone itself: Its antigen is as yet unknown.

Data came from immunoSEQ multiplex PCR; TCRdb stores just in-frame clones and leaves some out. This sample yields 150,000 to 200,000 clones, of which more than 65% are seen a single time; about 2.1% belongs to the top ten. Germline values: CDR1 SGHTA, CDR2 FQGTGA. This CDR3 spans 15 amino acids. V lost 5 bases to trimming and J lost 4 bases; unmatched junction nucleotides: 6. General study points: At the start, clonality exceeded age-matched healthy donors and followed circulating CD8+ T-cell counts.

The source was PBMCs, collected after 12 months of ibrutinib treatment. The gene calls are TRBV7-3 and TRBJ2-3; TRBD1 matches 10 bases. The source is a human donor with chronic lymphocytic leukemia. The CDR3: CASSPSGQGSDTQYF. The CDR3 DNA reads as TGTGCCAGCAGCCCATCGGGACAGGGGTCAGATACGCAGTATTTT. Full variable domain (outside the CDR3, taken from reference TRBV7-3 and TRBJ2-3): GAGVSQTPSNKVTEKGKYVELRCDPISGHTALYWYRQSLGQGPEFLIYFQGTGAADDSGLPNDRFFAVRPEGSVSTLKIQRTERGDSAVYLCASSPSGQGSDTQYFGPGTRLTVL.